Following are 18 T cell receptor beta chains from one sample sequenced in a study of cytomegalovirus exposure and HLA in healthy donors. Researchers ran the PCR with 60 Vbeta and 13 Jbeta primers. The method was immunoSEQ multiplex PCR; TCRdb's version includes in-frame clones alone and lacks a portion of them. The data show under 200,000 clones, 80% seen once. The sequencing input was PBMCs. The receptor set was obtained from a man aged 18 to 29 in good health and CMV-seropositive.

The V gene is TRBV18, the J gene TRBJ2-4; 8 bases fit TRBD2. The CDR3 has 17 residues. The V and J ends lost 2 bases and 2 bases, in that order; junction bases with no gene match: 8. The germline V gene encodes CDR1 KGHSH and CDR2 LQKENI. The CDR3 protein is CASSPERGSWTKNIQYF. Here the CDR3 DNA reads TGTGCCAGCTCACCAGAGCGGGGGAGTTGGACCAAAAACATTCAGTACTTC.

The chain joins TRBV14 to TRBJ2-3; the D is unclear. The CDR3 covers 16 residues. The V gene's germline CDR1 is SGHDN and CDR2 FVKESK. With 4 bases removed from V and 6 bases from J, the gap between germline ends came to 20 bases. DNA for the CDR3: TGTGCCAGCAGCCCACTCCGACAATCAACGGCCGATACGCAGTATTTT. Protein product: CASSPLRQSTADTQYF.

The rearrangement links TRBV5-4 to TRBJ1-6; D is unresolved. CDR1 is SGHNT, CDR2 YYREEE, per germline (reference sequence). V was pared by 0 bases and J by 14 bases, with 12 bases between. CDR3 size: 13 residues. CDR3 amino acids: CASSLAVRGTLHF. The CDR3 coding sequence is TGTGCCAGCAGCTTGGCGGTGAGAGGTACCCTCCACTTT.

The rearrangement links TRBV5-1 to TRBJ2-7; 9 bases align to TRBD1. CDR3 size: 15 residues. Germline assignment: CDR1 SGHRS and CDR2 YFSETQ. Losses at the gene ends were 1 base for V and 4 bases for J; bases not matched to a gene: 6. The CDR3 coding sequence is TGCGCCAGCAGCTTGTCGCCGGGACAGGGTTACGAGCAGTACTTC. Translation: CASSLSPGQGYEQYF.

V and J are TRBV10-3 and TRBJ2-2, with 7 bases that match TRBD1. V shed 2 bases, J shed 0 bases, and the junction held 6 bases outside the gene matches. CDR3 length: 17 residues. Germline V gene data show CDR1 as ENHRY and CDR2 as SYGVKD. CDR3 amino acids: CAISEDRVYANTGELFF. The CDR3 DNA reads TGTGCCATCAGTGAGGACAGGGTGTACGCGAACACCGGGGAGCTGTTTTTT.

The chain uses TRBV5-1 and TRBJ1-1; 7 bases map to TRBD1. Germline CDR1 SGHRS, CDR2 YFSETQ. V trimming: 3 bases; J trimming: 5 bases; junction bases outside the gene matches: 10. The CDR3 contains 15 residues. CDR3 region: CASSSPTQGDTEAFF. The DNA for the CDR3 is TGCGCCAGCAGCTCCCCCACGCAGGGGGATACTGAAGCTTTCTTT.

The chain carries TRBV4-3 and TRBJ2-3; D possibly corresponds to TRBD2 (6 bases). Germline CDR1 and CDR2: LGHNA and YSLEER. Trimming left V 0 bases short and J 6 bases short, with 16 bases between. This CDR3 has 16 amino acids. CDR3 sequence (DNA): TGCGCCAGCAGCCAAGATTTTAGCGGCGCAAGGGATACGCAGTATTTT. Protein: CASSQDFSGARDTQYF.

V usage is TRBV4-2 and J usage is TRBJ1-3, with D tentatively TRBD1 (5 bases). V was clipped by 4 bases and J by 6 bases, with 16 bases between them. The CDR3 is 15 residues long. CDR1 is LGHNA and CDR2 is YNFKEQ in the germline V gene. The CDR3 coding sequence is TGTGCCAGCAGCCCCCAAATCGGGGGATCAAACACCATATATTTT. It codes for CASSPQIGGSNTIYF.

The CDR3 loop is CASSLVASGSGYNEQFF. The CDR3 bases are TGTGCCAGCAGCTTAGTGGCTAGCGGAAGTGGCTACAATGAGCAGTTCTTC. This chain joins TRBV11-2 and TRBJ2-1, with 7 nucleotides matching TRBD2. CDR3 length: 17 amino acids. With 1 base clipped from V and 3 bases from J, the junction kept 9 bases outside the gene matches. Germline values: CDR1 SGHAT, CDR2 FQNNGV.

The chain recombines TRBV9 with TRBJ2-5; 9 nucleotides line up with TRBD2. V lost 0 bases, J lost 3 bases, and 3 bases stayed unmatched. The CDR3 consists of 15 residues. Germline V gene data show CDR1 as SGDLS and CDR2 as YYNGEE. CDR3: CASSVGVAGEETQYF. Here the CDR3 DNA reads TGTGCCAGCAGCGTAGGGGTAGCGGGGGAAGAGACCCAGTACTTC. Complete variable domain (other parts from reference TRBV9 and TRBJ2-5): DSGVTQTPKHLITATGQRVTLRCSPRSGDLSVYWYQQSLDQGLQFLIQYYNGEERAKGNILERFSAQQFPDLHSELNLSSLELGDSALYFCASSVGVAGEETQYFGPGTRLLVL.

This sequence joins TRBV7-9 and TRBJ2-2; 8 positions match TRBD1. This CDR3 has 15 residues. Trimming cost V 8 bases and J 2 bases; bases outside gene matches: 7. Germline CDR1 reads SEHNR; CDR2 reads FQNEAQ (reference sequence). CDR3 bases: TGTGCCAGCGGACGCAGGGGGCACAACACCGGGGAGCTGTTTTTT. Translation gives CASGRRGHNTGELFF.

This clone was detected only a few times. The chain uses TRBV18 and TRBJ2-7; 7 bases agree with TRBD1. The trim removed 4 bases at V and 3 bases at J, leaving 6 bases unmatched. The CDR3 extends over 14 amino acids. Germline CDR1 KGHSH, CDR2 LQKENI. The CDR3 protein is CASSQGAASYEQYF. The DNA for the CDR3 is TGTGCCAGCTCACAGGGGGCAGCCAGCTACGAGCAGTACTTC.

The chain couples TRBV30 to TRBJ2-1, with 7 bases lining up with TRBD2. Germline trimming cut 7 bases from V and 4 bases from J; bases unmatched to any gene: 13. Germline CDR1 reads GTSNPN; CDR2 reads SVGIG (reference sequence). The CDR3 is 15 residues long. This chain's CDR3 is CASSASGEPYNEQFF. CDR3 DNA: TGTGCCTCCTCGGCTAGCGGAGAACCTTACAATGAGCAGTTCTTC.

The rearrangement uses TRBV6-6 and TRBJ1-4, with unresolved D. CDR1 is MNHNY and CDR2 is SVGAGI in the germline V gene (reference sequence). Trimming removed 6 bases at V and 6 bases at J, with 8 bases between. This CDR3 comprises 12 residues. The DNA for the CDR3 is TGTGCCAGCAGACAGCGGGATGAAAAACTGTTTTTT. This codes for CASRQRDEKLFF.

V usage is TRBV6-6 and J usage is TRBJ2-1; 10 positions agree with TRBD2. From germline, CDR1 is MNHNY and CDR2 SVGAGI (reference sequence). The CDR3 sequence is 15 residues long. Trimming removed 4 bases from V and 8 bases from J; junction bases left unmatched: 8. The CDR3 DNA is TGTGCCAGCAGTTCCCTAGCGGGAGTCGTTGATGAGCAGTTCTTC. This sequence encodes CASSSLAGVVDEQFF.

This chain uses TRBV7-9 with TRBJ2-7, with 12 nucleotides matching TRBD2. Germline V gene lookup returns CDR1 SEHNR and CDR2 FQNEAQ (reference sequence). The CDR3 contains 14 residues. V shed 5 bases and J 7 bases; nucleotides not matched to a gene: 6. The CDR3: CASSPSGRAGEQYF. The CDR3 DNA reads TGTGCCAGCAGCCCTAGCGGGAGGGCCGGTGAGCAGTACTTC.

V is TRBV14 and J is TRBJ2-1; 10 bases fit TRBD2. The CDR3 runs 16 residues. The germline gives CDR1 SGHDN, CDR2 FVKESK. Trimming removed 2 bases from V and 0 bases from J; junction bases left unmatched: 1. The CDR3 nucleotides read TGTGCCAGCAGCCAACCTAGCGGGAGCTCCTACAATGAGCAGTTCTTC. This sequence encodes CASSQPSGSSYNEQFF.

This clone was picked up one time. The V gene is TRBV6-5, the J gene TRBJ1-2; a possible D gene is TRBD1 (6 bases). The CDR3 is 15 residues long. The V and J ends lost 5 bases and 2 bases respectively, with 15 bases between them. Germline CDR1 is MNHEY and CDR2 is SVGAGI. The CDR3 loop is CASSARGGPNYGYTF. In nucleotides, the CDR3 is TGTGCCAGCAGTGCTCGGGGGGGGCCGAACTATGGCTACACCTTC.